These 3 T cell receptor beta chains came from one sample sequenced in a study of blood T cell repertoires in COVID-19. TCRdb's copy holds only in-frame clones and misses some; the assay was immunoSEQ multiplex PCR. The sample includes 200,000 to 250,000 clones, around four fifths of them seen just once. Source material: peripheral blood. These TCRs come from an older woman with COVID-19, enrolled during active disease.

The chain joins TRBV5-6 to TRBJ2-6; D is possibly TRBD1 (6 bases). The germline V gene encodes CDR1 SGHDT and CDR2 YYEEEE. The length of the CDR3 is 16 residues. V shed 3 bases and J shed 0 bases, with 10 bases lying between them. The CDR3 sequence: CASSSDRLSGANVLTF. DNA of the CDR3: TGTGCCAGCAGCTCTGACAGGCTCTCTGGGGCCAACGTCCTGACTTTC.

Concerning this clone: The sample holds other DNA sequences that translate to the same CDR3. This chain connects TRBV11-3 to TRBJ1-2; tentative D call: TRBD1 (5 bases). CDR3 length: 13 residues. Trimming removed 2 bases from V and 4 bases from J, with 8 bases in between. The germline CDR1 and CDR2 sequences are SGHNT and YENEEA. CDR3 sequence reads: CASSLTGGYGYTF. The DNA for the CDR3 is TGTGCCAGCAGCTTAACAGGTGGCTATGGCTACACCTTC. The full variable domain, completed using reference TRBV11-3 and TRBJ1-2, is EAGVVQSPRYKIIEKKQPVAFWCNPISGHNTLYWYLQNLGQGPELLIRYENEEAVDDSQLPKDRFSAERLKGVDSTLKIQPAELGDSAVYLCASSLTGGYGYTFGSGTRLTVV.

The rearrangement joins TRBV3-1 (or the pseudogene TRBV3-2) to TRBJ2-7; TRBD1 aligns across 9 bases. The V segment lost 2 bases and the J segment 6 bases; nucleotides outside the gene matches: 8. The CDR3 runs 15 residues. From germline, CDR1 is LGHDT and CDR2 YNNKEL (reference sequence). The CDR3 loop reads CASSQTGQGIGEQYF. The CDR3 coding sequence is TGTGCCAGCAGCCAAACGGGACAGGGAATAGGCGAGCAGTACTTC.